This T cell receptor beta chain was recorded in a study of Graves' ophthalmopathy and Graves' hyperthyroidism. This clonotype was counted at least ten times. Its specificity is not known. Germline V gives CDR1 SQVTM, CDR2 ANQGSEA. The CDR3 covers 14 residues. With 0 bases removed from V and 3 bases from J, the gap between germline ends came to 9 bases. Study conclusions and caveats: For predicting ophthalmopathy progression, the model had roughly 70% sensitivity and 72.22% specificity.

Transcripts of RNA were the source for amplifying TCR beta CDR3 regions. Second-round multiplex PCR came after first-round RT-PCR with HTBI primers. TCRdb re-derived calls from the multiplex PCR reads in MiXCR, one entry per CDR3 protein. The sample holds fewer than 650,000 distinct CDR3 sequences, 22% seen once. The sample was peripheral blood. This TCR derives from a woman aged 18 to 35 with stable Graves' hyperthyroidism. Some clones in this sample may be carry-over from other donors' samples. The chain couples TRBV29-1 to TRBJ1-3, with D possibly matching TRBD1 (5 bases). CDR3 in DNA: TGCAGCGTTGAAGAGGCAGGGAGTGGAAACACCATATATTTT. Its translation: CSVEEAGSGNTIYF. The whole variable domain, remainder taken from reference TRBV29-1 and TRBJ1-3, is SAVISQKPSRDICQRGTSLTIQCQVDSQVTMMFWYRQQPGQSLTLIATANQGSEATYESGFVIDKFPISRPNLTFSTLTVSNMSPEDSSIYLCSVEEAGSGNTIYFGEGSWLTVV.